This T cell receptor (beta chain) stems from a study of T cell changes during pregnancy in multiple sclerosis. Germline V CDR1 and CDR2: SEHNR, FQNEAQ (reference sequence). This CDR3 region has 15 residues. Some clones are missing from TCRdb's copy, which holds only in-frame ones; the method was immunoSEQ multiplex PCR. The sample gives around 40,000 clones, 90% to 95% of which show up once; about 0.43% is in the top ten. Material: CD4+ T cells from peripheral blood mononuclear cells, obtained in the third trimester of pregnancy. The source is a female donor in good health, enrolled as a control in a pregnancy study. This chain joins TRBV7-9 and TRBJ2-5; 7 bases align to TRBD1. The closer fit of TRBJ2-7 to the DNA end suggests the J call may be wrong. The DNA for the CDR3 is TGTGCCAGCAGCTCTACAGGGGTAATAGGATACGAGCAGTACTTC. Translating gives CASSSTGVIGYEQYF.